A selection of T cell receptor beta chains follows, all from one sample in a study of identical twins. TCRdb reprocessed the 5' RACE reads via MiXCR and lists one record per CDR3 protein. The sample has 240,000 or so distinct CDR3 sequences, roughly 13% seen once; the top ten hold 3.5% to 5%. The data also belong to a second study, concerning yellow fever vaccine responses in identical twins.

The specimen sequenced was memory (CD45RO+) T cells sorted from blood. These receptors originate from a woman under 30 in good health. CDR3s include the opening cysteine and the closing phenylalanine or tryptophan. The order of the fields is clone size, J gene, D gene, V gene, CDR3 DNA, CDR3 protein. D genes are given only for firm matches. Clone size is stated in some rows and not others, as once, few, many or a class when expanded.

many TRBJ2-7 TRBD1 TRBV12-3/TRBV12-4 TGTGCCAGCAGTCCCCACACAGGACAGGGGGGGTACTTC CASSPHTGQGGYF
- TRBJ1-1 - TRBV7-9 TGTGCCAGCAGCTTAGACCACTTTGAAGCTTTCTTT CASSLDHFEAFF
few TRBJ2-5 TRBD1 TRBV5-1 TGCGCCAGCAGCTTGGCCAGCTCAGGGGGACAAGAGACCCAGTACTTC CASSLASSGGQETQYF
many TRBJ1-3 - TRBV12-3/TRBV12-4 TGTGCCAGCAGTTTCCTGGGGGCTGGAAACACCATATATTTT CASSFLGAGNTIYF
- TRBJ1-4 - TRBV6-1 TGTGCCAGCAAAATTTTTAGTCGTGAAAAACTGTTTTTT CASKIFSREKLFF
few TRBJ2-2 - TRBV6-2/TRBV6-3 TGTGCCAGCAGTAGGACAAGCCTCGCGAACACCGGGGAGCTGTTTTTT CASSRTSLANTGELFF
many TRBJ2-1 TRBD2 TRBV28 TGTGCCAGCAGTTCATGGGCTGGCCTAGCGGACAATGAGCAGTTCTTC CASSSWAGLADNEQFF
- TRBJ1-1 - TRBV24-1 TGTGCCACCAGTGAAACAGGGCGTGAAGCTTTCTTT CATSETGREAFF
few TRBJ2-3 TRBD2 TRBV6-1 TGTGCCAGCAGGAGCGGGGGGGCTAGCACAGATACGCAGTATTTT CASRSGGASTDTQYF
few TRBJ2-7 - TRBV5-8 TGTGCCAGCAGCCTCGGACAACCAGGAATATACGAGCAGTACTTC CASSLGQPGIYEQYF
many TRBJ1-6 - TRBV16 TGTGCCAGCAGCCAATGGAAGGGGCGAGGTTCACCCCTCCACTTT CASSQWKGRGSPLHF
- TRBJ2-1 - TRBV20-1 TGCAGTGCTAGGAAAGACCCTCTAACCTACAATGAGCAGTTCTTC CSARKDPLTYNEQFF
many TRBJ2-1 TRBD2 TRBV6-2/TRBV6-3 TGTGCCAGCAGTTCAAAGACTAGCGGCGGCCATGAGCAGTTCTTC CASSSKTSGGHEQFF
- TRBJ2-5 - TRBV5-4 TGTGCCAGCAGCTTGTGGGGGCGCCCTGAGACCCAGTACTTC CASSLWGRPETQYF
- TRBJ2-1 TRBD1 TRBV5-5 TGTGCCAGCAGTTTGCAGGGGGATGTTTACAATGAGCAGTTCTTC CASSLQGDVYNEQFF
many TRBJ2-7 - TRBV10-3 TGTGCCATCAGTGTAAAGGGGTACGAGCAGTACTTC CAISVKGYEQYF
- TRBJ2-6 - TRBV28 TGTGCCAGCAGCCCTTCCCCGAGGCAGCTGAGCTCTGGGGCCAACGTCCTGACTTTC CASSPSPRQLSSGANVLTF
- TRBJ2-1 TRBD2 TRBV5-1 TGCGCCAGCAGCGCCTCCGGGACTAGCGGGAGGTTATACAATGAGCAGTTCTTC CASSASGTSGRLYNEQFF
- TRBJ2-7 - TRBV7-2 TGTGCCAGCAGAGTGGGGGGAGGCTACGAGCAGTACTTC CASRVGGGYEQYF
many TRBJ1-1 TRBD1 TRBV5-1 TGCGCCAGCAGCTTGGTCAGGGGGGACGCTGAAGCTTTCTTT CASSLVRGDAEAFF
few TRBJ2-1 - TRBV7-6 TGTGCCAGCAGCGCCCGCCAAGCAGGAAGCTCCTACAATGAGCAGTTCTTC CASSARQAGSSYNEQFF
- TRBJ1-1 - TRBV18 TGTGCCAGCTCTCTTCTGGACACTGAAGCTTTCTTT CASSLLDTEAFF
- TRBJ2-3 TRBD1 TRBV7-9 TGTGCCAGCAGCCCGAGGACAGGGGGTCAGGGAGATACGCAGTATTTT CASSPRTGGQGDTQYF
few TRBJ1-1 TRBD1 TRBV6-2/TRBV6-3 TGTGCCAGCAGTTATCGGGGACAGGGTACCGAAGCTTTCTTT CASSYRGQGTEAFF
many TRBJ1-2 - TRBV6-1 TGTGCCAGCAGATTCCATGGGGAGGGCGCACTTGGCTACACCTTC CASRFHGEGALGYTF